The 14 T cell receptor beta chains below all came from one sample that was sequenced in a study of T cells in Graves' hyperthyroidism and ophthalmopathy. It was RNA transcripts that yielded the amplified TCR beta CDR3 regions. The TCR CDR3 was amplified in a first-round RT-PCR using the HTBI primer set. TCRdb called the multiplex PCR reads again in MiXCR, with one record for every CDR3 protein. The top ten clones hold less than 20% of a sample with fewer than 600,000 distinct CDR3 sequences, roughly an eighth of them seen once. Sequenced material: blood. All receptors derive from a woman aged 18-29 years with Graves' hyperthyroidism.

This rearrangement joins TRBV20-1 to TRBJ2-1, with 16 positions matching TRBD2. CDR1 and CDR2 (germline): DFQATT, SNEGSKA (reference sequence). Unmatched junction bases numbered 5, after V lost 6 bases and J lost 0 bases. This CDR3 is built from 17 residues. CDR3 protein: CSAPGLAGGPSYNEQFF. CDR3 bases: TGCAGTGCACCGGGACTAGCGGGAGGGCCCTCCTACAATGAGCAGTTCTTC.

This chain connects TRBV29-1 to TRBJ1-2; D is uncertain. V was pared by 5 bases and J by 3 bases, with 7 bases between. Germline lookup yields CDR1 SQVTM and CDR2 ANQGSEA. This CDR3 region has 11 residues. The CDR3 spells CSVRTDYGYTF. CDR3 nucleotide sequence: TGCAGCGTTAGGACCGACTATGGCTACACCTTC.

The sample holds many counts of this clonotype. The chain joins TRBV27 to TRBJ1-1; no clear D gene. V was trimmed by 2 bases and J by 1 base, leaving 11 bases between them. Germline CDR1 is MNHEY and CDR2 is SMNVEV (reference sequence). This CDR3 region has 15 residues. The CDR3 bases are TGTGCCAGCAGTTTAGGTGCAGGAGGGAACACTGAAGCTTTCTTT. This translates into CASSLGAGGNTEAFF.

Many counts were recorded for this clonotype. The chain links TRBV3-1 to TRBJ1-1; D remains unclear. Germline CDR1 LGHDT, CDR2 YNNKEL (reference sequence). The V and J ends lost 3 bases and 4 bases respectively, with 9 bases between them. The CDR3 is made up of 13 amino acids. The CDR3 DNA reads as TGTGCCAGCAGCCATGGCGGTACCACTGAAGCTTTCTTT. This codes for CASSHGGTTEAFF.

This clonotype was seen many times. The gene calls are TRBV27 and TRBJ1-2; 7 bases are shared with TRBD1. The germline V gene has CDR1 MNHEY and CDR2 SMNVEV (reference sequence). J lost 2 bases, V lost 6 bases, and 3 bases had no gene match. The CDR3 sequence is 13 residues long. CDR3 bases: TGTGCCAGCAGCGTGACAGGGAACTATGGCTACACCTTC. It yields the protein CASSVTGNYGYTF.

This clonotype was seen at least ten times. The chain combines TRBV7-8 with TRBJ2-7; 7 bases match TRBD2. The junction had 7 bases not matched to a gene; V was cut back by 8 bases and J by 3 bases. Germline values: CDR1 SGHVS, CDR2 FQNEAQ. This CDR3 contains 13 residues. Written as DNA, the CDR3 is TGTGCCAGCGGGAGGGGAGATCACTACGAGCAGTACTTC. This encodes CASGRGDHYEQYF. Using reference TRBV7-8 and TRBJ2-7 for the parts outside the CDR3, the full variable domain is GAGVSQSPRYKVAKRGQDVALRCDPISGHVSLFWYQQALGQGPEFLTYFQNEAQLDKSGLPSDRFFAERPEGSVSTLKIQRTQQEDSAVYLCASGRGDHYEQYFGPGTRLTVT.

The sample holds many counts of this clonotype. The chain employs TRBV5-1 and TRBJ2-3, with D possibly being TRBD1 or TRBD2 (5 bases each). The germline V and J ends were trimmed by 2 bases and 1 base, with 11 bases remaining between them. Germline CDR1 is SGHRS and CDR2 is YFSETQ. The CDR3 covers 15 residues. The CDR3 spells CASSLVGVRTDTQYF. CDR3 DNA sequence: TGCGCCAGCAGCTTAGTGGGGGTCCGCACAGATACGCAGTATTTT.

The sample holds a few counts of this clonotype. The CDR3, as DNA: TGTGCCAGTAACTCCGTAGGAATCGGCTATGGCTACACCTTC. This codes for CASNSVGIGYGYTF. This chain links TRBV19 with TRBJ1-2; no clear D gene. The CDR3 extends over 14 amino acids. The germline CDR1 and CDR2 sequences are LNHDA and SQIVND (reference sequence). V was trimmed by 7 bases and J by 4 bases, leaving 16 bases between them.

This chain connects TRBV27 to TRBJ2-4; D is uncertain. The CDR3 sequence is 13 residues long. V was cut by 3 bases and J by 6 bases, with 9 bases left in between. In germline, CDR1 is MNHEY, CDR2 SMNVEV (reference sequence). DNA of the CDR3: TGTGCCAGCAGTTTGGATTGGGGAAACATTCAGTACTTC. It encodes CASSLDWGNIQYF.

The rearrangement joins TRBV24-1 to TRBJ2-7; 12 positions match TRBD1. V dropped 6 bases and J dropped 7; count of bases not matched to a gene: 15. This CDR3 contains 17 residues. CDR1 and CDR2 from the germline V gene are KGHDR and SFDVKD. The CDR3 DNA sequence: TGTGCCACCAGTTCGATCGGCCGGGGACAGGGGGCGGAAGAGCAGTACTTC. It translates to CATSSIGRGQGAEEQYF.

V and J are TRBV5-1 and TRBJ2-5, with 8 positions matching TRBD2. CDR1 is SGHRS, CDR2 YFSETQ, per germline. CDR3 length: 15 residues. Trimming cost V 1 base and J 0 bases; bases outside gene matches: 2. Written as DNA, the CDR3 is TGCGCCAGCAGCTTGACTAGCGGTAACCAAGAGACCCAGTACTTC. Translating it yields CASSLTSGNQETQYF.

The chain combines TRBV11-2 with TRBJ2-7, with D perhaps TRBD2 (6 bases). This CDR3 contains 12 residues. V was shortened by 7 bases and J by 2 bases, with 9 bases between the two germline ends. Germline lookup yields CDR1 SGHAT and CDR2 FQNNGV. CDR3 loop: CASTPGAYEQYV. For the CDR3, the DNA is TGTGCCAGCACCCCGGGGGCCTACGAGCAGTACGTC.

The chain recombines TRBV18 with TRBJ1-1, with D possibly being TRBD1 (5 bases). The germline V and J ends were trimmed by 2 bases and 3 bases, with 10 bases remaining between them. This CDR3 is built from 14 residues. Per the germline V gene, CDR1 is KGHSH and CDR2 is LQKENI. The CDR3 sequence: CASSPGWGDTEAFF. The CDR3 DNA reads as TGTGCCAGCTCACCAGGTTGGGGGGACACTGAAGCTTTCTTT.

At least ten counts were recorded for this clonotype. The chain joins TRBV30 to TRBJ2-2; 12 nucleotides agree with TRBD1. The length of the CDR3 is 16 residues. V was clipped by 3 bases and J by 5 bases; unmatched bases: 7. The germline CDR1 and CDR2 sequences are GTSNPN and SVGIG (reference sequence). CDR3 sequence: CAWRGQGAGRTGELFF. The CDR3 region has the DNA TGTGCCTGGAGGGGACAGGGGGCGGGTCGTACCGGGGAGCTGTTTTTT.